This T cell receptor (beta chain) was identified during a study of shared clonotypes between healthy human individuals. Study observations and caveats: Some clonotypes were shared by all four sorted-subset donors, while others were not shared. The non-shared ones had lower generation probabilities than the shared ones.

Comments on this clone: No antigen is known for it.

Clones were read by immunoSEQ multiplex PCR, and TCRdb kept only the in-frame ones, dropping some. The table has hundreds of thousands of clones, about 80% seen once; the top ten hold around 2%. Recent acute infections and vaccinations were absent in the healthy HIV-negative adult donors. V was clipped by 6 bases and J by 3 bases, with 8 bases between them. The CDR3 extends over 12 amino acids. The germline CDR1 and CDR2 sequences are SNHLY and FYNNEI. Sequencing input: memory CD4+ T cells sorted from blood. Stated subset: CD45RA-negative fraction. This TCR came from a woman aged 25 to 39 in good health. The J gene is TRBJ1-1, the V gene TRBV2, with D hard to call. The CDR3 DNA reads TGTGCCAGCAGGGGATTGGACACTGAAGCTTTCTTT. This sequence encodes CASRGLDTEAFF.